One and the same sample provided the 28 T cell receptor beta chains below, sequenced in a study of T cell responses to AZD1222 COVID-19 vaccine. Data came from immunoSEQ multiplex PCR; TCRdb stores just in-frame clones and leaves some out. Here the sample spans some 190,000 clones, around 90% being singletons. The material was peripheral blood, obtained 28 days after the second AZD1222 dose. These receptor sequences come from an adult who received the AZD1222 COVID-19 vaccine.

The CDR3 DNA follows: TGTGCCAGCTCATCCGGCCAGGGGGGAGAGCAGTACTTC. Its protein product is CASSSGQGGEQYF. The chain recombines TRBV18 with TRBJ2-7; D is possibly TRBD1 (7 bases). Germline values: CDR1 KGHSH, CDR2 LQKENI. The CDR3 is 13 amino acids. The V end lost 5 bases, the J end lost 7 bases, and 15 bases lay between the germline ends.

This chain uses TRBV18 with TRBJ2-7; 9 nucleotides agree with TRBD1. The CDR3 is 14 amino acids. Germline assignment: CDR1 KGHSH and CDR2 LQKENI. The J segment lost 5 bases and the V segment lost 5 bases, leaving 7 bases of the junction unmatched. DNA of the CDR3: TGTGCCAGCTCATCTCGCCGGGACAGGGACGAGCAGTACTTC. It encodes CASSSRRDRDEQYF.

The chain uses TRBV5-1 and TRBJ1-2; 8 nucleotides agree with TRBD1. V lost 1 base to trimming and J lost 3 bases; unmatched junction nucleotides: 5. Germline values: CDR1 SGHRS, CDR2 YFSETQ. The CDR3 runs to 15 residues. CDR3 in amino acids: CASSLRQGADYGYTF. The CDR3 nucleotides are TGCGCCAGCAGCTTGCGCCAGGGGGCTGACTATGGCTACACCTTC.

The genes are TRBV4-3 and TRBJ1-2; D gene ambiguous. The V gene's germline CDR1 is LGHNA and CDR2 YSLEER. V lost 3 bases to trimming and J lost 4 bases, with 15 bases between them. The CDR3 is 15 amino acids. The CDR3 sequence: CASSHEDPTAYGYTF. In DNA form, the CDR3 reads TGCGCCAGCAGCCACGAGGACCCAACGGCCTATGGCTACACCTTC.

The J gene is TRBJ1-4, the V gene TRBV6-1, with unresolved D. The CDR3 sequence is 14 residues long. The V and J ends lost 1 base and 2 bases respectively, with 5 bases between them. The V gene's germline CDR1 is MNHNS and CDR2 SASEGT. CDR3 nucleotide sequence: TGTGCCAGCAGTGAAGTCTGGACTAATGAAAAACTGTTTTTT. Its translation is CASSEVWTNEKLFF.

The chain is built from TRBV13 and TRBJ2-7; a weak D match, TRBD1 (5 bases). The V end lost 5 bases, the J end lost 2 bases, and 13 bases lay between the germline ends. The CDR3 has 14 amino acids. Germline V gene lookup returns CDR1 PRHDT and CDR2 FYEKMQ (reference sequence). The CDR3 coding sequence is TGTGCCAGCAGCCAAAGGGGCAGAACCTACGAGCAGTACTTC. Translated, it gives CASSQRGRTYEQYF.

V gene TRBV12-3 or TRBV12-4 combines with J gene TRBJ2-7, with D tentatively TRBD1 (6 bases). The V gene lost 5 bases and the J gene lost 5 bases, with 10 bases spanning the gap. CDR3 size: 12 residues. Here the CDR3 DNA reads TGTGCCAGCAGTACAGGGTTGAACGAGCAGTACTTC. It codes for CASSTGLNEQYF.

The sample holds one count of this clone. The CDR3 region has the DNA TGTACCACCGGACTAGCGGACTACAATGAGCAGTTCTTC. Its protein is CTTGLADYNEQFF. This chain links TRBV28 with TRBJ2-1; 10 positions agree with TRBD2. Germline CDR1 reads MDHEN; CDR2 reads SYDVKM. This CDR3 is built from 13 residues. Combining the CDR3 with reference TRBV28 and TRBJ2-1 gives the whole variable domain DVKVTQSSRYLVKRTGEKVFLECVQDMDHENMFWYRQDPGLGLRLIYFSYDVKMKEKGDIPEGYSVSREKKERFSLILESASTNQTSMYLCTTGLADYNEQFFGPGTRLTVL.

The rearrangement uses TRBV19 and TRBJ2-7, with D possibly being TRBD1 (6 bases). Germline values: CDR1 LNHDA, CDR2 SQIVND (reference sequence). V was trimmed by 3 bases and J by 6 bases, leaving 15 bases between them. This CDR3 is 14 amino acids long. Here the CDR3 DNA reads TGTGCCAGTAGTATTTTTAGGGGACATCTCGAGCAGTACTTC. This gives the protein CASSIFRGHLEQYF.

The rearrangement joins TRBV6-5 to TRBJ2-7; D ambiguous. Trimming pared 5 bases from V and 3 bases from J, leaving 8 bases between. The CDR3 consists of 12 residues. CDR1 is MNHEY, CDR2 SVGAGI, per germline. CDR3 in DNA: TGTGCCAGCAGTAGAACACGCTACGAGCAGTACTTC. It yields the protein CASSRTRYEQYF.

The chain has TRBV9 and TRBJ2-3; 12 bases line up with TRBD2. The CDR3 spans 16 residues. Trimming removed 4 bases from V and 3 bases from J; junction bases left unmatched: 6. Germline V gene data show CDR1 as SGDLS and CDR2 as YYNGEE. CDR3 loop: CASSPGLAGNTDTQYF. Written as DNA, the CDR3 is TGTGCCAGCAGCCCCGGACTAGCGGGGAATACAGATACGCAGTATTTT.

In DNA, the CDR3 is TGTGCCAGCGGTCCGGGACCGGCTAGTGGTGAGCAGTTCTTC. The encoded protein is CASGPGPASGEQFF. The chain joins TRBV11-2 to TRBJ2-1; D could derive from TRBD1 or TRBD2 (5 bases each). The CDR3 contains 14 residues. Trimming removed 8 bases from V and 9 bases from J, with 20 bases in between. Looked up from germline, CDR1 is SGHAT and CDR2 is FQNNGV. Full variable domain (rest looked up from reference TRBV11-2 and TRBJ2-1): EAGVAQSPRYKIIEKRQSVAFWCNPISGHATLYWYQQILGQGPKLLIQFQNNGVVDDSQLPKDRFSAERLKGVDSTLKIQPAKLEDSAVYLCASGPGPASGEQFFGPGTRLTVL.

The gene calls are TRBV18 and TRBJ1-1; the D is unclear. The germline V gene has CDR1 KGHSH and CDR2 LQKENI. The CDR3 is 15 amino acids. The V end was cut by 3 bases, the J end by 1 base, with 12 bases between. The CDR3 DNA is TGTGCCAGCTCACCTCCTAGGACGGCGAACACTGAAGCTTTCTTT. This codes for CASSPPRTANTEAFF.

The table lists this clone with a few counts. V and J are TRBV30 and TRBJ2-7, with TRBD2 matching 8 bases. Germline CDR1 GTSNPN, CDR2 SVGIG (reference sequence). The CDR3 runs to 17 residues. Germline trimming cut 0 bases from V and 2 bases from J; bases unmatched to any gene: 12. CDR3 DNA sequence: TGTGCCTGGAGTGTCCCACCGAGACTAGCGAGGACCTACGAGCAGTACTTC. The encoded protein is CAWSVPPRLARTYEQYF.

V usage is TRBV6-5 and J usage is TRBJ2-3; D is undetermined. Germline CDR1 reads MNHEY; CDR2 reads SVGAGI. V was pared by 6 bases and J by 2 bases, with 15 bases between. CDR3 size: 15 residues. CDR3 residues: CASSPGRVITDTQYF. CDR3 coding DNA: TGTGCCAGCAGCCCCGGCAGAGTCATCACAGATACGCAGTATTTT.

This rearrangement joins TRBV19 to TRBJ1-5; maybe TRBD1 (5 bases). V was clipped by 1 base and J by 3 bases, with 10 bases between them. The length of the CDR3 is 15 residues. CDR1 is LNHDA, CDR2 SQIVND, per germline (reference sequence). The CDR3 sequence is CASSIGGGPNQPQHF. The DNA of the CDR3 is TGTGCCAGTAGTATAGGGGGCGGCCCCAATCAGCCCCAGCATTTT.

The chain links TRBV29-1 to TRBJ1-2; D is unclear. V was trimmed by 3 bases and J by 1 base, leaving 6 bases between them. CDR3 length equals 12 residues. Germline CDR1 reads SQVTM; CDR2 reads ANQGSEA. CDR3 residues: CSVEGNNYGYTF. The CDR3 DNA follows: TGCAGCGTTGAGGGCAATAACTATGGCTACACCTTC.

The CDR3 bases are TGCAGTGCTACTGACCCTAGCGGGGGGGCCTACCGAGAGACCCAGTACTTC. Its translation is CSATDPSGGAYRETQYF. This chain links TRBV20-1 with TRBJ2-5; 12 bases line up with TRBD2. Per the germline V gene, CDR1 is DFQATT and CDR2 is SNEGSKA (reference sequence). After removal of 4 bases from V and 4 bases from J, the junction contained 13 bases not matched to a gene. CDR3 length equals 17 residues.

The chain carries TRBV28 and TRBJ2-4, with D possibly matching TRBD1 (5 bases). Between the trimmed V and J ends, which lost 1 base and 6 bases, there was a span of 10 bases. CDR3 length: 14 residues. Germline assignment: CDR1 MDHEN and CDR2 SYDVKM. CDR3 loop: CASSLLDKTNIQYF. The CDR3 nucleotides read TGTGCCAGCAGTTTATTGGACAAAACAAACATTCAGTACTTC.

The chain uses TRBV2 and TRBJ2-7, with 7 positions matching TRBD1. The CDR3 is 14 residues long. CDR1 is SNHLY, CDR2 FYNNEI, per germline. The V gene end was trimmed by 8 bases and the J gene end by 0 bases; junction bases not matched to a gene: 7. CDR3 amino acids: CASRDSRYSYEQYF. CDR3 nucleotides: TGTGCCAGCCGGGACAGTCGCTACTCCTACGAGCAGTACTTC.

This rearrangement joins TRBV25-1 to TRBJ1-5; D is undetermined. Germline V gives CDR1 MGHDK, CDR2 SYGVNS. The CDR3 extends over 13 amino acids. Between the trimmed V and J ends, which lost 3 bases and 7 bases, there was a span of 10 bases. CDR3 DNA: TGTGCCAGCAGTGACAAGGGCCGGCAGCCCCAGCATTTT. Translated: CASSDKGRQPQHF.

The rearrangement joins TRBV18 to TRBJ1-1; D remains unclear. CDR1 and CDR2 (germline): KGHSH, LQKENI. The CDR3 has 15 amino acids. Trimming shortened V by 7 bases and J by 1 base, and 16 bases separated the two germline ends. CDR3 nucleotides: TGTGCCAGCTTACAGTCTCCCTTCCCGAACACTGAAGCTTTCTTT. It codes for CASLQSPFPNTEAFF.

This rearrangement joins TRBV3-1 (or the pseudogene TRBV3-2) to TRBJ2-6, with TRBD1 as a possible D gene (5 bases). The CDR3 covers 16 residues. CDR1 is LGHDT, CDR2 YNNKEL, per germline (reference sequence). Trimming cost V 4 bases and J 1 base, with 11 bases left between them. CDR3 in DNA: TGTGCCAGCAGCCGCACAACAGGTTCTGGGGCCAACGTCCTGACTTTC. Translation: CASSRTTGSGANVLTF.

The rearrangement joins TRBV10-3 to TRBJ1-2; D possibly corresponds to TRBD1 (5 bases). The CDR3 spans 12 residues. The germline V and J ends were trimmed by 7 bases and 7 bases, with 13 bases remaining between them. CDR1 and CDR2 (germline): ENHRY, SYGVKD. The CDR3 bases are TGTGCCATCAAGGGGACGAGAGCTGGCTACACCTTC. Residues: CAIKGTRAGYTF.

This clone was seen just once. The V gene is TRBV5-1, the J gene TRBJ1-5; 10 nucleotides line up with TRBD1. Germline CDR1 is SGHRS and CDR2 is YFSETQ. The V segment lost 0 bases and the J segment 4 bases; nucleotides outside the gene matches: 7. CDR3 length equals 17 residues. The CDR3 spells CASSLGTPGQGNQPQHF. CDR3 DNA sequence: TGCGCCAGCAGCTTGGGAACTCCGGGACAGGGGAATCAGCCCCAGCATTTT.

CDR3 residues: CASSQTKQGGTEAFF. CDR3 nucleotide sequence: TGTGCCAGCAGCCAGACCAAACAGGGGGGCACTGAAGCTTTCTTT. The genes are TRBV3-1 (or the pseudogene TRBV3-2) and TRBJ1-1; 8 nucleotides agree with TRBD1. This CDR3 is built from 15 residues. The ends lost 3 bases at V and 4 bases at J; junction bases unmatched: 7. Germline V gives CDR1 LGHDT, CDR2 YNNKEL (reference sequence).

The CDR3 DNA sequence: TGTGCCAGTATCGCGACCGGGACAGGGAATCAGCCCCAGCATTTT. The encoded protein is CASIATGTGNQPQHF. The J gene is TRBJ1-5, the V gene TRBV19; 9 bases match TRBD1. The V gene end was trimmed by 7 bases and the J gene end by 4 bases; junction bases not matched to a gene: 8. The length of the CDR3 is 15 residues. Germline V gives CDR1 LNHDA, CDR2 SQIVND (reference sequence).

The chain links TRBV2 to TRBJ1-5; 11 nucleotides line up with TRBD1. The CDR3 spans 17 residues. The V segment lost 7 bases and the J segment 4 bases; nucleotides outside the gene matches: 12. CDR1 and CDR2 from the germline V gene are SNHLY and FYNNEI. CDR3 in DNA: TGTGCCAGCAATACCGGGACAGGGGGATCACGGAATCAGCCCCAGCATTTT. It translates to CASNTGTGGSRNQPQHF.